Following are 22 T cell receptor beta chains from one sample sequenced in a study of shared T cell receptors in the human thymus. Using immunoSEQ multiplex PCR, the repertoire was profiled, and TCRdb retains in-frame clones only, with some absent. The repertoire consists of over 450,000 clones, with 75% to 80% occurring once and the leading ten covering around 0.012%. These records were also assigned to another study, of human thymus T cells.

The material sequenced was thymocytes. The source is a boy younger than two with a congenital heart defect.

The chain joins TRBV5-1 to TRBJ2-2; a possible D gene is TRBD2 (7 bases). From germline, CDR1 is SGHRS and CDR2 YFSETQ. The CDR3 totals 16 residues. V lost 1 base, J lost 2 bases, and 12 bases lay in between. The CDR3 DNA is TGCGCCAGCAGCTTGTTGGGGGGGCGAAACACCGGGGAGCTGTTTTTT. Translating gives CASSLLGGRNTGELFF.

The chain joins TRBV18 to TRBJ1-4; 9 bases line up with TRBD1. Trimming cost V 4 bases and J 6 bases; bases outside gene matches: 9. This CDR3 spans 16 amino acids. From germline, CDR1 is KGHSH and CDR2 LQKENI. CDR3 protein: CASSRHRGRMDEKLFF. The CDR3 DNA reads TGTGCCAGCTCACGCCACAGGGGGCGGATGGATGAAAAACTGTTTTTT.

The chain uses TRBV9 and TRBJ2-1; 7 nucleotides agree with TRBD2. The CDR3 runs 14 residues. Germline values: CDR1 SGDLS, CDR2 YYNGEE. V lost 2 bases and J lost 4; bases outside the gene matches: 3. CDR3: CASSVAGAYNEQFF. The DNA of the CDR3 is TGTGCCAGCAGCGTGGCGGGAGCTTACAATGAGCAGTTCTTC. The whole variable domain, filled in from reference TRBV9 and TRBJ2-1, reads DSGVTQTPKHLITATGQRVTLRCSPRSGDLSVYWYQQSLDQGLQFLIQYYNGEERAKGNILERFSAQQFPDLHSELNLSSLELGDSALYFCASSVAGAYNEQFFGPGTRLTVL.

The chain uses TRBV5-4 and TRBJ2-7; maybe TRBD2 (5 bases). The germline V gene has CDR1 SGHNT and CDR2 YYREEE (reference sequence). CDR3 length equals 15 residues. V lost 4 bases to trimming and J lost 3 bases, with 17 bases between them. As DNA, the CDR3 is TGTGCCAGCAGCATTACTAGAGGTCTCGACTACGAGCAGTACTTC. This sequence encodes CASSITRGLDYEQYF.

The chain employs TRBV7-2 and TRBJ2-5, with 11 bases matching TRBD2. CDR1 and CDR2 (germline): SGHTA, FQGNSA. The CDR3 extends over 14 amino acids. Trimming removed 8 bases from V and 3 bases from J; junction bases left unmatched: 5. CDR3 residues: CASETSGSEETQYF. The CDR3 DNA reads TGTGCCAGCGAAACTAGCGGGAGCGAAGAGACCCAGTACTTC.

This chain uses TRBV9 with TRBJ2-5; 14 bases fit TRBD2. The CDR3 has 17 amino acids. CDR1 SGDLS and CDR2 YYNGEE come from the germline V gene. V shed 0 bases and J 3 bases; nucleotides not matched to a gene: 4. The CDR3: CASSVGLAGGPEETQYF. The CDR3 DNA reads TGTGCCAGCAGCGTAGGACTAGCGGGAGGGCCAGAAGAGACCCAGTACTTC.

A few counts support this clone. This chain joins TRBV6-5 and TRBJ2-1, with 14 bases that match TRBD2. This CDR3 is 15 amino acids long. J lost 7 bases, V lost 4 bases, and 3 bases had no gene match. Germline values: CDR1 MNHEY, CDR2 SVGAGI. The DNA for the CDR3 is TGTGCCAGCAGTTCGACTAGCGGGAGGGGAAATGAGCAGTTCTTC. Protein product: CASSSTSGRGNEQFF.

CDR3 region: CAWSGGLSSYEQYF. The CDR3 bases are TGTGCCTGGAGTGGTGGACTCAGCTCCTACGAGCAGTACTTC. V and J are TRBV30 and TRBJ2-7; tentative D call: TRBD2 (5 bases). CDR3 length equals 14 residues. Deletions cut 1 base from V and 0 bases from J, with 10 bases between. Germline CDR1 reads GTSNPN; CDR2 reads SVGIG (reference sequence).

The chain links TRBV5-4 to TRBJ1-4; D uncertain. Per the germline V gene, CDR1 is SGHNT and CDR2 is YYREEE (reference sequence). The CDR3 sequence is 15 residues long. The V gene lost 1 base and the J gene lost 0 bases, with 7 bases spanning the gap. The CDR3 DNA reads TGTGCCAGCAGCTTGTCTACAGCAACTAATGAAAAACTGTTTTTT. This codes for CASSLSTATNEKLFF.

This CDR3 is CASSVLPGQGEGNTIYF. CDR3 nucleotides: TGTGCCAGCAGCGTCCTCCCTGGACAGGGTGAAGGAAACACCATATATTTT. The chain joins TRBV9 to TRBJ1-3; TRBD1 matches at 8 bases. CDR1 SGDLS and CDR2 YYNGEE come from the germline V gene. The CDR3 is 17 residues long. The J segment lost 4 bases and the V segment lost 2 bases, leaving 11 bases of the junction unmatched.

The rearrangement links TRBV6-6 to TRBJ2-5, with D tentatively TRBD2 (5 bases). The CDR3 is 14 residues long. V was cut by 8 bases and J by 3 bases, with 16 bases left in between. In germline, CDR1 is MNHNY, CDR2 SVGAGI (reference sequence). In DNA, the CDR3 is TGTGCCAGCGGCGAGGCGGGTAGTAAAGAGACCCAGTACTTC. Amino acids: CASGEAGSKETQYF.

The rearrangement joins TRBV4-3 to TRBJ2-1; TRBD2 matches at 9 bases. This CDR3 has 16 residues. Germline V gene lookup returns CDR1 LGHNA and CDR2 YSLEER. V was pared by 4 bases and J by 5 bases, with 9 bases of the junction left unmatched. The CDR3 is CASSRGGERADNEQFF. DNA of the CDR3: TGCGCCAGCAGCCGCGGGGGGGAGCGTGCGGACAATGAGCAGTTCTTC.

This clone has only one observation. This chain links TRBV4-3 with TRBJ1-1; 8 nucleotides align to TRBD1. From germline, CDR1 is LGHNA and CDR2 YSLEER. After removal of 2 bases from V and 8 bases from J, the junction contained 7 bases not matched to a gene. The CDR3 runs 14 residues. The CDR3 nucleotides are TGCGCCAGCAGCCAACACCCGGGACAGGACGAAGCTTTCTTT. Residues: CASSQHPGQDEAFF.

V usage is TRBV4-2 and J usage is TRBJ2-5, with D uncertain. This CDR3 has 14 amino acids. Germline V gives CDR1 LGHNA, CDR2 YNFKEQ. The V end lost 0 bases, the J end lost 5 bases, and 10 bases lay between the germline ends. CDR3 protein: CASSQDARRETQYF. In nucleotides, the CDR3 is TGTGCCAGCAGCCAAGACGCCCGGCGGGAGACCCAGTACTTC.

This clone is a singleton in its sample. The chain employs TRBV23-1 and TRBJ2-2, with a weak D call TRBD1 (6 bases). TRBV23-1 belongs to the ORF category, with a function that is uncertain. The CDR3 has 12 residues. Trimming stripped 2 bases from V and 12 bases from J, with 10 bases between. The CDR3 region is CASSQNTGKLFF. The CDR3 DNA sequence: TGCGCCAGCAGTCAAAACACAGGGAAGCTGTTTTTT.

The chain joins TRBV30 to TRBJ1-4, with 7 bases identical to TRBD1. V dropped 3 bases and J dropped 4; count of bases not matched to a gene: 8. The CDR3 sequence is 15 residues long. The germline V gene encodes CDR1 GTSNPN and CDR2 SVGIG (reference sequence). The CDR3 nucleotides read TGTGCCTGGAGATCTCGACAGGGAAGTAATGAAAAACTGTTTTTT. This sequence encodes CAWRSRQGSNEKLFF.

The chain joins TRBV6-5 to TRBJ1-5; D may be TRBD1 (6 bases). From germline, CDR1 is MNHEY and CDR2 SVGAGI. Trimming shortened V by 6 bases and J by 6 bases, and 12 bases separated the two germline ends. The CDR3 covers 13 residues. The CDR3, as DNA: TGTGCCAGCAGCCACAGGGTTGCTCAGCCCCAGCATTTT. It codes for CASSHRVAQPQHF.

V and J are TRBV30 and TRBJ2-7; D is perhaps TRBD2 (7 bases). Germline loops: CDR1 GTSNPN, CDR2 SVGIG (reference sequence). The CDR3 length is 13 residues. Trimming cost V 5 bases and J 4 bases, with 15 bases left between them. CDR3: CAWEVGGAYEQYF. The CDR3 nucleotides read TGTGCCTGGGAAGTAGGGGGGGCTTACGAGCAGTACTTC.

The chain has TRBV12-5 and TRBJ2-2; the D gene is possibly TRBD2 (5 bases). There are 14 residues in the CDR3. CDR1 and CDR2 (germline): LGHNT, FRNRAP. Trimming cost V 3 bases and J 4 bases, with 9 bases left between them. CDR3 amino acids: CASGFGEGTGELFF. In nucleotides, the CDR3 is TGTGCTAGTGGTTTCGGGGAAGGCACCGGGGAGCTGTTTTTT.

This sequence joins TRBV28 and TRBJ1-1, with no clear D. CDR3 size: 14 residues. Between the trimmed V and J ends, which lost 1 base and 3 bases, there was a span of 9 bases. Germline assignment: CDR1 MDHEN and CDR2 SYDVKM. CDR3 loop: CASSLSSRHTEAFF. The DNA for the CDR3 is TGTGCCAGCAGTTTATCTTCGAGGCACACTGAAGCTTTCTTT.

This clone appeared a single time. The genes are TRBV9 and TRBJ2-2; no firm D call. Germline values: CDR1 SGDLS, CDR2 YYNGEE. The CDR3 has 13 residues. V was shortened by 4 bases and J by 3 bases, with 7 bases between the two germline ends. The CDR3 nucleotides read TGTGCCAGCAGCCCTAAAGACACCGGGGAGCTGTTTTTT. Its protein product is CASSPKDTGELFF.

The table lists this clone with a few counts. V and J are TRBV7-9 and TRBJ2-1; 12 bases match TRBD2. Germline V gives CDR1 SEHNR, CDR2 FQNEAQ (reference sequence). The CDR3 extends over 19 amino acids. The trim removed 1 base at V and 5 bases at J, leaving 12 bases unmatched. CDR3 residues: CASSLGALAGGPLDNEQFF. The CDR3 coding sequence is TGTGCCAGCAGCTTAGGAGCGCTAGCGGGAGGGCCCCTCGACAATGAGCAGTTCTTC.